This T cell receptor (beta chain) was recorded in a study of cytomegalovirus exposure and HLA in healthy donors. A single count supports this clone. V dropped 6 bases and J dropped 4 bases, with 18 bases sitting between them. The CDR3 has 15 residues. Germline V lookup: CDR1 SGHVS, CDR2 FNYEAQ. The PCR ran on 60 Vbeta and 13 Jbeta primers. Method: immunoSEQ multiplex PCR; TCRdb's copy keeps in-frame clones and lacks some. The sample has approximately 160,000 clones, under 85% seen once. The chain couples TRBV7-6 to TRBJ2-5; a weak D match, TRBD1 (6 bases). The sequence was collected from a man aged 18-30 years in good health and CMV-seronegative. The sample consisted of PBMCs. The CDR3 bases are TGTGCCAGCAGTCTACCTGGACAGATAGGAGAGACCCAGTACTTC. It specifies CASSLPGQIGETQYF.